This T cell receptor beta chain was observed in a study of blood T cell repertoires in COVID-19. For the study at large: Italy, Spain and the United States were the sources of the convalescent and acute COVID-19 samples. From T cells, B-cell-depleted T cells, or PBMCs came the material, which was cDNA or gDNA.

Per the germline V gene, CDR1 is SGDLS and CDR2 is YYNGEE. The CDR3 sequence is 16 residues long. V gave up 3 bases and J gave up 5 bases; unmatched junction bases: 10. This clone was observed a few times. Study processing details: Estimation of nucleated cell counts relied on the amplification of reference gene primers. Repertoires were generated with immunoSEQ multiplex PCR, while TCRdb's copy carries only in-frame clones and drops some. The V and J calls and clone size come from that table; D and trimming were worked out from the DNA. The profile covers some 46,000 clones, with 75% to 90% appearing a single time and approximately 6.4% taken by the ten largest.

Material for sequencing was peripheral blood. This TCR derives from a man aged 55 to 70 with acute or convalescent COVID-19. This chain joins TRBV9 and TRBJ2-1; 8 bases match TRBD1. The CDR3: CASSAGQGGRNNEQFF. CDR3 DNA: TGTGCCAGCAGCGCCGGACAGGGCGGTAGAAACAATGAGCAGTTCTTC.